The rows below give T cell receptor beta chains drawn from one sample of a study of T cell responses to AZD1222 COVID-19 vaccine. Using immunoSEQ multiplex PCR, the repertoire was profiled, and TCRdb retains in-frame clones only, with some absent. Of about 100,000 clones in the sample, around 87% are singletons; the top ten hold over 2%. The material sequenced was peripheral blood, taken 28 days after the second AZD1222 dose. Receptors were obtained from an adult who received the AZD1222 COVID-19 vaccine. CDR3s include the opening cysteine and the closing phenylalanine or tryptophan. D genes are given only for firm matches. The listing skips clone size in some rows; elsewhere it reads once, few, many or a size class.

j_call,clone_size,d_call,v_call,cdr3_aa,cdr3_nt
TRBJ1-2,.,.,TRBV4-1,CASSQDWGNGYTF,TGCGCCAGCAGCCAAGATTGGGGGAATGGCTACACCTTC
TRBJ1-5,.,.,TRBV3-1/TRBV3-2,CASSHLQGGRGYSNQPQHF,TGTGCCAGCAGCCACCTACAGGGAGGGAGGGGATATAGCAATCAGCCCCAGCATTTT
TRBJ2-3,.,.,TRBV24-1,CATSDLPRGGLDTQYF,TGTGCCACCAGTGATTTGCCTCGGGGTGGATTAGATACGCAGTATTTT
TRBJ2-3,.,.,TRBV9,CASSVAATSTDTQYF,TGTGCCAGCAGCGTAGCGGCTACTAGCACAGATACGCAGTATTTT
TRBJ2-2,.,.,TRBV28,CASSFISRGNTGELFF,TGTGCCAGCAGTTTTATAAGCCGGGGGAACACCGGGGAGCTGTTTTTT
TRBJ1-5,once,.,TRBV28,CASSLPGDYSNQPQHF,TGTGCCAGCAGTTTACCGGGGGATTATAGCAATCAGCCCCAGCATTTT
TRBJ2-3,.,TRBD2,TRBV19,CASSILAGGPTDTQYF,TGTGCCAGTAGTATCTTAGCGGGAGGCCCCACGGATACGCAGTATTTT
TRBJ1-1,.,.,TRBV6-5,CASSYRRVLTEAFF,TGTGCCAGCAGTTATAGGAGAGTTCTCACTGAAGCTTTCTTT
TRBJ1-1,.,TRBD1,TRBV7-2,CASSPRQGMNTEAFF,TGTGCCAGCAGCCCAAGACAGGGGATGAACACTGAAGCTTTCTTT
TRBJ2-3,.,TRBD2,TRBV19,CASSMASGRGGDTQYF,TGTGCCAGTAGTATGGCTAGCGGGAGGGGAGGAGATACGCAGTATTTT
TRBJ2-1,.,.,TRBV6-2/TRBV6-3,CASSYLFGEQFF,TGTGCCAGCAGTTACTTATTCGGTGAGCAGTTCTTC
TRBJ1-1,.,TRBD1,TRBV19,CASSIDDRVGAEAFF,TGTGCCAGTAGTATAGATGACAGGGTTGGCGCTGAAGCTTTCTTT
TRBJ2-7,.,.,TRBV7-2,CASSLGGPGAYEQYF,TGTGCCAGCAGCTTAGGGGGGCCAGGGGCCTACGAGCAGTACTTC
TRBJ1-3,.,.,TRBV30,CACREISSGNTIYF,TGTGCCTGCAGGGAGATCAGCTCTGGAAACACCATATATTTT
TRBJ2-7,.,TRBD2,TRBV18,CASSRTSGDTYEQYF,TGTGCCAGCTCACGGACTAGCGGGGACACCTACGAGCAGTACTTC
TRBJ2-7,.,.,TRBV12-3/TRBV12-4,CASSLHYEQYF,TGTGCCAGCAGCCTACACTACGAGCAGTACTTC
TRBJ1-2,.,TRBD1,TRBV7-9,CASSSDRAGIYGYTF,TGTGCCAGCAGTTCCGACAGGGCCGGTATCTATGGCTACACCTTC
TRBJ1-1,.,TRBD1,TRBV5-1,CASAKTGGAGDTEAFF,TGCGCCAGCGCAAAGACAGGGGGCGCAGGGGACACTGAAGCTTTCTTT
TRBJ2-3,.,TRBD2,TRBV29-1,CSVSGSNTDTQYF,TGCAGCGTTAGCGGGAGCAACACAGATACGCAGTATTTT
TRBJ1-6,.,.,TRBV5-5,CASSYTGFGFSPLHF,TGTGCCAGCAGCTACACAGGGTTCGGGTTTTCACCCCTCCACTTT
TRBJ2-7,.,TRBD2,TRBV11-2,CASSKTSGSSYEQYF,TGTGCCAGCAGCAAGACTAGCGGGAGTAGCTACGAGCAGTACTTC
TRBJ2-7,.,.,TRBV29-1,CSVEVGGYEQYF,TGCAGCGTTGAAGTAGGCGGGTACGAGCAGTACTTC
TRBJ2-3,.,.,TRBV6-1,CASSEAVRTPGGTDTQYF,TGTGCCAGCAGTGAAGCGGTACGGACCCCCGGGGGTACAGATACGCAGTATTTT
TRBJ1-2,.,TRBD1,TRBV19,CASSARTGERYTF,TGTGCCAGTAGTGCCCGGACAGGGGAACGCTACACCTTC
TRBJ2-5,.,.,TRBV5-1,CASSNTGAEETQYF,TGCGCCAGCAGCAATACGGGGGCCGAGGAGACCCAGTACTTC
TRBJ2-3,.,TRBD1,TRBV7-8,CASSYPGQGSDTQYF,TGTGCCAGCAGCTATCCGGGACAGGGGTCAGATACGCAGTATTTT
TRBJ1-1,.,.,TRBV18,CASSFPGDEDTEAFF,TGTGCCAGCTCATTCCCAGGGGATGAGGACACTGAAGCTTTCTTT
TRBJ2-4,.,TRBD1,TRBV18,CASSPQEAGGDIQYF,TGTGCCAGCTCACCACAGGAGGCAGGGGGCGACATTCAGTACTTC
TRBJ1-5,.,TRBD1,TRBV16,CASSPGTGNQPQHF,TGTGCCAGCAGCCCCGGGACAGGGAATCAGCCCCAGCATTTT
TRBJ2-1,.,TRBD2,TRBV28,CASSFGGVSERNEQFF,TGTGCCAGCAGTTTCGGGGGGGTCTCGGAGCGCAATGAGCAGTTCTTC
TRBJ1-1,.,.,TRBV11-1,CASSLTPRATEAFF,TGTGCCAGCAGCTTAACGCCGAGGGCAACTGAAGCTTTCTTT
TRBJ1-1,.,.,TRBV10-2,CASKPEVIRGLNTEAFF,TGCGCCAGCAAACCAGAAGTAATAAGGGGCCTGAACACTGAAGCTTTCTTT
TRBJ1-5,once,.,TRBV19,CASRGRHSNQPQHF,TGTGCCAGTAGAGGACGCCATAGCAATCAGCCCCAGCATTTT
TRBJ1-2,.,.,TRBV5-1,CASRGGTTNYGYTF,TGCGCCAGCAGGGGGGGGACCACTAACTATGGCTACACCTTC
TRBJ1-2,.,TRBD1,TRBV5-4,CASSRGQDTANYGYTF,TGTGCCAGCAGCCGCGGACAGGACACAGCTAACTATGGCTACACCTTC
TRBJ1-5,.,TRBD1,TRBV2,CASSGDRVSNQPQHF,TGTGCCAGCAGTGGGGACAGGGTAAGCAATCAGCCCCAGCATTTT
TRBJ2-3,.,.,TRBV15,CATRSTDTQYF,TGTGCCACCCGGTCCACAGATACGCAGTATTTT
TRBJ1-4,once,.,TRBV19,CGSSSRDNANEKLFF,TGTGGAAGTTCGAGCCGGGACAATGCGAATGAAAAACTGTTTTTT
TRBJ1-1,.,TRBD1,TRBV11-3,CASSIAGTANTEAFF,TGTGCCAGCAGCATAGCCGGGACAGCTAACACTGAAGCTTTCTTT
TRBJ1-6,.,.,TRBV14,CASSRFRSSYNSPLHF,TGTGCCAGCAGCCGCTTCAGGAGCTCCTATAATTCACCCCTCCACTTT
TRBJ2-1,.,.,TRBV19,CASSIDFTAYFNEQFF,TGTGCCAGTAGTATAGATTTCACGGCTTACTTCAATGAGCAGTTCTTC
TRBJ1-2,.,.,TRBV6-5,CASSYSAGQGGYTF,TGTGCCAGCAGTTACTCGGCGGGTCAGGGTGGCTACACCTTC
TRBJ2-1,.,TRBD2,TRBV19,CASSIAGGVDYNEQFF,TGTGCCAGTAGTATTGCGGGAGGAGTGGACTACAATGAGCAGTTCTTC
TRBJ2-7,.,.,TRBV5-1,CASSLDRSSTYEQYF,TGCGCCAGCAGCCTCGACAGATCGTCTACCTACGAGCAGTACTTC